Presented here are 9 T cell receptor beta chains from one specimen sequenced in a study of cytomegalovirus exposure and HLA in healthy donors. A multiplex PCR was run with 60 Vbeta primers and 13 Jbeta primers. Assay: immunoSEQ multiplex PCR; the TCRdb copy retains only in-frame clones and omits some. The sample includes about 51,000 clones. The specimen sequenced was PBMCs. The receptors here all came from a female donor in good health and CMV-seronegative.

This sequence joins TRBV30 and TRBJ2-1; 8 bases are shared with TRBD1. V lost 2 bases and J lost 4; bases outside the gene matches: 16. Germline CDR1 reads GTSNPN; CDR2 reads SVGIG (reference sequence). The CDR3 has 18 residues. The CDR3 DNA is TGTGCCTGGAGTCCCCGGGGAGTCGGACAGGGAGGATACAATGAGCAGTTCTTC. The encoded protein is CAWSPRGVGQGGYNEQFF.

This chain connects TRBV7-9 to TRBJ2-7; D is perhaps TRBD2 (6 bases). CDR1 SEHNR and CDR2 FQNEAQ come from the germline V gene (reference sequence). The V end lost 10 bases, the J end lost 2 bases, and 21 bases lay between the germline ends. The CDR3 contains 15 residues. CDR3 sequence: CATLLSHAGPYEQYF. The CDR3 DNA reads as TGTGCCACCCTGTTATCCCACGCGGGACCCTACGAGCAGTACTTC.

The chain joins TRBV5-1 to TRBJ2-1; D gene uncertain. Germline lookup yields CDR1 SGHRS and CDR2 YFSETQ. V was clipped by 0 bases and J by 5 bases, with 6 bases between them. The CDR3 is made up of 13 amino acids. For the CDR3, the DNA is TGCGCCAGCAGCTTGGTTCCGGACAATGAGCAGTTCTTC. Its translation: CASSLVPDNEQFF.

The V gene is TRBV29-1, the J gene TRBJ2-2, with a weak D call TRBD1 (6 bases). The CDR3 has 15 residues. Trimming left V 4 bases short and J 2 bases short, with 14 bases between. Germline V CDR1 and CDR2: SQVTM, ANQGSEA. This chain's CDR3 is CSVVSGQTNTGELFF. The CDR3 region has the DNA TGCAGCGTTGTTTCCGGACAGACCAACACCGGGGAGCTGTTTTTT.

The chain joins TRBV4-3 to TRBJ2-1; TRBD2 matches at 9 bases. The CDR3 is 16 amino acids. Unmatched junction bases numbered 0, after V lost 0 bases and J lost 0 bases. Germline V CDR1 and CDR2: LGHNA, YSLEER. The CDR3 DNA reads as TGCGCCAGCAGCCAAGAAGCGGGGGGCTCCTACAATGAGCAGTTCTTC. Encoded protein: CASSQEAGGSYNEQFF.

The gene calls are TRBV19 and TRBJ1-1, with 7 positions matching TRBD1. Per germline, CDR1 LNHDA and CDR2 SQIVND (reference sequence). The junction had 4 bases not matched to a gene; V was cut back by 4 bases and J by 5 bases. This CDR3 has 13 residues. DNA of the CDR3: TGTGCCAGTAGTACGTACAGGGGAACTGAAGCTTTCTTT. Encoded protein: CASSTYRGTEAFF.

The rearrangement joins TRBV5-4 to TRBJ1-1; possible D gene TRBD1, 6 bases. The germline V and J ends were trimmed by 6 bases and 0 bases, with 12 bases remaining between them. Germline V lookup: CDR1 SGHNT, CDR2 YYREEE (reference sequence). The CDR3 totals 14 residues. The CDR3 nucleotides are TGTGCCAGCACCAGACAGGCACTGAACACTGAAGCTTTCTTT. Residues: CASTRQALNTEAFF.

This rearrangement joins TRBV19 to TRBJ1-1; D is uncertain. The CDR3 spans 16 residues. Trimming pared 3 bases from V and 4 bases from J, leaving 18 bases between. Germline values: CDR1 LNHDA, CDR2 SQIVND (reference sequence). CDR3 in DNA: TGTGCCAGTAGTATTTCATTCGTCTCCAGTGGCACTGAAGCTTTCTTT. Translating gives CASSISFVSSGTEAFF. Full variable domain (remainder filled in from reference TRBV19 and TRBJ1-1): DGGITQSPKYLFRKEGQNVTLSCEQNLNHDAMYWYRQDPGQGLRLIYYSQIVNDFQKGDIAEGYSVSREKKESFPLTVTSAQKNPTAFYLCASSISFVSSGTEAFFGQGTRLTVV.

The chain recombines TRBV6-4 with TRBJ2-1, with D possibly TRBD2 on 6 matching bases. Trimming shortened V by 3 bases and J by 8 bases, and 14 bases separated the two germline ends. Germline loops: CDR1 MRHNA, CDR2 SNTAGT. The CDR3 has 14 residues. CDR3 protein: CASSEVGGQDEQFF. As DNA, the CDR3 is TGTGCCAGCAGTGAGGTGGGGGGTCAGGATGAGCAGTTCTTC.